Included here is one T cell receptor (beta chain) sequence, with context. The antigen is unknown. This sample was included in a study of cytomegalovirus exposure and HLA in healthy donors. General observations from the study: TCR beta V segments were, for the most part, productive about 87% or about 30% of the time in an earlier analysis. Because they were indistinguishable, some V segments, including TRBV6-2 and TRBV6-3, were excluded.

13 Jbeta primers and 60 Vbeta primers were used for the PCR. Assay used: immunoSEQ multiplex PCR; TCRdb lists only in-frame clones, some missing. Of fewer than 200,000 clones in the sample, around 64% were seen once. V was clipped by 4 bases and J by 1 base; unmatched bases: 5. CDR3 length equals 15 residues. Germline V gene lookup returns CDR1 SGHRS and CDR2 YFSETQ. Sequences were obtained from PBMCs. The clonotype was recovered from a woman under 40 in good health and CMV-seronegative. The chain uses TRBV5-1 and TRBJ2-1; 7 bases map to TRBD2. Here the CDR3 DNA reads TGCGCCAGCAGCCCTGGGGGGGGTTCCTACAATGAGCAGTTCTTC. Amino acids: CASSPGGGSYNEQFF.